This T cell receptor beta chain was obtained from a study of T cells after yellow fever vaccination. Study-level points and caveats: Though weaker, the secondary response peaked faster, on day 5 versus 15.

This clonotype has more than one count but fewer than ten. The target antigen is unknown. CDR3 length: 13 residues. The V gene's germline CDR1 is DFQATT and CDR2 SNEGSKA (reference sequence). Between the trimmed V and J ends, which lost 0 bases and 10 bases, there was a span of 15 bases. TCRdb re-derived calls from the 5' RACE reads in MiXCR, one entry per CDR3 protein. Altogether around 400,000 distinct CDR3 sequences are present, more than 9% being singletons, with the ten largest covering around 19%. This receptor was identified in a man aged 18 to 29 who received the YFV17D yellow fever vaccine. The input for sequencing was PBMCs, taken on the day of the first yellow fever vaccination. The chain has TRBV20-1 and TRBJ1-1; weak D call: TRBD1 (6 bases). The chain's CDR3 is CSARDGATGTAFF. CDR3 nucleotides: TGCAGTGCTAGAGATGGGGCGACAGGAACAGCTTTCTTT.